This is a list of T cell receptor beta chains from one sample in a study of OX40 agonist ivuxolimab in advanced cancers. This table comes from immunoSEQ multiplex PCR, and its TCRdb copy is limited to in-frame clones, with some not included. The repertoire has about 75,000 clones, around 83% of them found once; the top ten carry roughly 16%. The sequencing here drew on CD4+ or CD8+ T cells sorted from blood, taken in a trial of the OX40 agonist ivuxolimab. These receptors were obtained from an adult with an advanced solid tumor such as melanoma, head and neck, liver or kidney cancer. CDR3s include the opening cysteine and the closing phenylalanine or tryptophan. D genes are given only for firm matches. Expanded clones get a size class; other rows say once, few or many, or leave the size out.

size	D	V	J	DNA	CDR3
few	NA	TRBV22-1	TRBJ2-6	TGTCCTGGGAGGCTCGATCGCGAACAAAGTCGGGCCAACGTCCTGACTTTC	CPGRLDREQSRANVLTF
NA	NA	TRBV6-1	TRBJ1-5	TGTGCCAGCAGTTGGGAGCAGGGAGAAAATCAGCCCCAGCATTTT	CASSWEQGENQPQHF
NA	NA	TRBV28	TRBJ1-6	TGTGCCAGCACCCTGGGAGGGAGCTCCTATAATTCACCCCTCCACTTT	CASTLGGSSYNSPLHF
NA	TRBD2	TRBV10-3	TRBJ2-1	TGTGCCATCAGTGGGACTAGCGGGAGAGGTGAGCAGTTCTTC	CAISGTSGRGEQFF
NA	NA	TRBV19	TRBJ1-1	TGTGCCAGTAGTCTAAATCTGAACACTGAAGCTTTCTTT	CASSLNLNTEAFF
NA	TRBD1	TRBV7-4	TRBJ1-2	TGTGCCAGCAGTTTAACCCAGGACAGGGAAGACTATGGCTACACCTTC	CASSLTQDREDYGYTF
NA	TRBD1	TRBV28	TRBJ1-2	TGTGCCAGCAGTCGACCTGACAGGGTACTCGGCTACACCTTC	CASSRPDRVLGYTF
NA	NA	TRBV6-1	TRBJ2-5	TGTGCCAGCAGAGGGGTGGGGCAAGAGACCCAGTACTTC	CASRGVGQETQYF
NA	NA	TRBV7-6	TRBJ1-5	TGTGCCAGCAGTGGGCCCGGTCAGCCCCAGCATTTT	CASSGPGQPQHF
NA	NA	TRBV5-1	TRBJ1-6	TGCGCCAGCAGCCCACAGAGCTCCTATAATTCACCCCTCCACTTT	CASSPQSSYNSPLHF
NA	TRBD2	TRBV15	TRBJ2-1	TGTGCCACCAGCAGAGAACTAGCGGGAGCTAATGAGCAGTTCTTC	CATSRELAGANEQFF
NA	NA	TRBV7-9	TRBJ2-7	TGTGCCAGCAGCTTAACTCAGTCGGGCTCCTACGAGCAGTACTTC	CASSLTQSGSYEQYF
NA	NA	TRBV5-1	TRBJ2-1	TGCGCCAGCAGCTTGGCCGGATCGGGGGAGCAGTTCTTC	CASSLAGSGEQFF
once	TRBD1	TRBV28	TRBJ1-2	TGTGCCAGCAGGGGGGACAGGCGTTTCTATGGCTACACCTTC	CASRGDRRFYGYTF
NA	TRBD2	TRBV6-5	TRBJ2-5	TGTGCCAGCGGCCGGGGGGGCACAGCCCAAGAGACCCAGTACTTC	CASGRGGTAQETQYF
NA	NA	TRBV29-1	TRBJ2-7	TGCAGCGTTAACGCCCATAGAGACGGCTACGAGCAGTACTTC	CSVNAHRDGYEQYF
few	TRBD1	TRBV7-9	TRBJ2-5	TGTGCCAGCAGCTTAGCTTGGACAGGGAGGAGAGAGACCCAGTACTTC	CASSLAWTGRRETQYF
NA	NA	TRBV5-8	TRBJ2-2	TGTGCCAGCAGCTTGGATGTAAACACCGGGGAGCTGTTTTTT	CASSLDVNTGELFF
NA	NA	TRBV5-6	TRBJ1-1	TGTGCCAGCAGCCAAGGACCGAACACTGAAGCTTTCTTT	CASSQGPNTEAFF
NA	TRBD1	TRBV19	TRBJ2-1	TGTGCCAGTAGTAAGGACAGGGGGGAGGACTACCCTTTTCCGGACAATGAGCAGTTCTTC	CASSKDRGEDYPFPDNEQFF
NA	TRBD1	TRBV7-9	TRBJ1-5	TGTGCCAGCAGCCACGGACAGGGACGCCAGCCCCAGCATTTT	CASSHGQGRQPQHF
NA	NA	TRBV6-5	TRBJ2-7	TGTGCCAGCACCTCGCGAGGAGGCTACGAGCAGTACTTC	CASTSRGGYEQYF
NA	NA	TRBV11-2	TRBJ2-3	TGTGCCAGCAGCTTAGCCAGAGTAAGCCCCACAGATACGCAGTATTTT	CASSLARVSPTDTQYF
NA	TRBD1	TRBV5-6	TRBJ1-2	TGTGCCAGCAGTTTTTCCGGGACAGGGGGGTCTTATGGCTACACCTTC	CASSFSGTGGSYGYTF
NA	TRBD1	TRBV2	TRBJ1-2	TGTGCCAGCAGTCCCCGGACAGGGGGCTTCTCTGGCTACACCTTC	CASSPRTGGFSGYTF
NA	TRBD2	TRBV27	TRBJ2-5	TGTGCCAGCAGTTTAAGGGGGGCTAGCGGGACCTACGGGACCCAGTACTTC	CASSLRGASGTYGTQYF
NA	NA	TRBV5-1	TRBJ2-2	TGCGCCAGCAGCTTGGACGAGTTGGGCCACGGGGAGCTGTTTTTT	CASSLDELGHGELFF
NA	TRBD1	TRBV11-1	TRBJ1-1	TGTGCCAGCAGCAACCGGGACAGGGGGCGGGTCACTGAAGCTTTCTTT	CASSNRDRGRVTEAFF
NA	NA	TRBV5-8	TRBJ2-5	TGTGCCAGCAGCTTCGAGCGGCCCCTCTCTGTACAAGAGACCCAGTACTTC	CASSFERPLSVQETQYF
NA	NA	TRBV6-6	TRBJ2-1	TGTGCCAGCAGTTACGGACAGCAGTTCTTC	CASSYGQQFF
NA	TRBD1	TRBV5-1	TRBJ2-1	TGCGCCAGCAGGGGGACAGGGTCGTACAATGAGCAGTTCTTC	CASRGTGSYNEQFF
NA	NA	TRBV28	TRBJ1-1	TGTGCCAGCAGTTCCATCTTTGACCTCATGAACACTGAAGCTTTCTTT	CASSSIFDLMNTEAFF
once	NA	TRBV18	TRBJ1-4	TGTGCCAGCTCAGCTGCGGGGGCAAATGAAAAACTGTTTTTT	CASSAAGANEKLFF
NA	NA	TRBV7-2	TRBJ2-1	TGTGCCAGCAGCTTAGCCTCGACGAACACCTACAATGAGCAGTTCTTC	CASSLASTNTYNEQFF
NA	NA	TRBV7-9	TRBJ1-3	TGTGCCAGCAGCCCCCGGGCGGGAAACACCATATATTTT	CASSPRAGNTIYF